This is a list of T cell receptor beta chains from one sample in a study of control samples from healthy donors and cancer patients. Only in-frame clones appear in the TCRdb table, and some are missing; sequencing was by immunoSEQ multiplex PCR. The profile shows about 82,000 clones, around 94% of them singletons. The specimen sequenced was blood. The receptor source for this set is a young woman in good health. The CDR3 runs from the conserved cysteine through the conserved F or W. A D gene is named only where the DNA matches it firmly. Size is omitted from some rows. Given values are once, few, many or a class for expanded clones.

size	V	D	J	CDR3	DNA
-	TRBV14	-	TRBJ1-6	CASSQEGRDASPLHF	TGTGCCAGCAGCCAAGAGGGCAGGGACGCTTCACCCCTCCACTTT
-	TRBV7-2	-	TRBJ2-5	CATSGVGETQYF	TGTGCCACCTCAGGAGTGGGAGAGACCCAGTACTTC
-	TRBV2	-	TRBJ2-3	CASSEVVGGGTDTQYF	TGTGCCAGCAGTGAAGTAGTTGGCGGAGGCACAGATACGCAGTATTTT
-	TRBV5-8	-	TRBJ1-5	CASSLSIGNSNQPQHF	TGTGCCAGCAGCTTGTCGATCGGCAATAGCAATCAGCCCCAGCATTTT
-	TRBV6-2/TRBV6-3	-	TRBJ1-2	CASSDPGGLVGYTF	TGTGCCAGCAGTGACCCCGGGGGGCTCGTTGGCTACACCTTC
once	TRBV11-2	TRBD2	TRBJ2-7	CASSLLREAYEQYF	TGTGCCAGCAGCTTATTGCGGGAGGCCTACGAGCAGTACTTC
-	TRBV29-1	-	TRBJ2-3	CSARYSGDTQYF	TGCAGCGCTAGGTATTCGGGAGATACGCAGTATTTT
-	TRBV18	-	TRBJ1-4	CASSPTPRDPTNEKLFF	TGTGCCAGCTCACCGACCCCCAGGGACCCAACTAATGAAAAACTGTTTTTT
-	TRBV18	-	TRBJ2-7	CASSPLPYEQYF	TGTGCCAGCTCACCACTGCCATACGAGCAGTACTTC
-	TRBV7-3	-	TRBJ1-2	CASSLRGGDGYTF	TGTGCCAGCAGCTTACGGGGCGGAGATGGCTACACCTTC
-	TRBV27	TRBD2	TRBJ2-5	CASSPPSGRAETQYF	TGTGCCAGCAGTCCCCCTAGCGGGAGGGCCGAGACCCAGTACTTC
-	TRBV5-6	-	TRBJ1-1	CASSLVNRGGEAFF	TGTGCCAGCAGCTTAGTAAACAGAGGCGGTGAAGCTTTCTTT
-	TRBV6-5	-	TRBJ1-5	CASIPGESNQPQHF	TGTGCCAGCATCCCAGGGGAGAGCAATCAGCCCCAGCATTTT
once	TRBV3-1/TRBV3-2	TRBD1	TRBJ2-2	CASSQDADRGYTGELFF	TGTGCCAGCAGCCAAGATGCGGACAGGGGGTACACCGGGGAGCTGTTTTTT
-	TRBV28	TRBD1	TRBJ2-7	CASSQGARVLQYF	TGTGCCAGCTCACAGGGGGCGCGGGTTCTGCAGTACTTC
-	TRBV5-1	TRBD2	TRBJ2-3	CASSSAGAGTDTQYF	TGCGCCAGCAGCTCAGCGGGGGCGGGCACAGATACGCAGTATTTT
-	TRBV19	TRBD1	TRBJ1-4	CASRKAGQGDEKLFF	TGTGCCAGTCGAAAAGCGGGACAGGGTGATGAAAAACTGTTTTTT
-	TRBV4-3	-	TRBJ1-4	CASSQGSSHATNEKLFF	TGCGCCAGCAGCCAAGGGAGCAGTCACGCAACTAATGAAAAACTGTTTTTT
-	TRBV24-1	-	TRBJ2-7	CATSGNRYEQYF	TGTGCCACCAGTGGGAATCGCTACGAGCAGTACTTC
-	TRBV5-1	-	TRBJ2-2	CASSFDVGELFF	TGCGCCAGCAGCTTTGATGTCGGGGAGCTGTTTTTT
once	TRBV3-1/TRBV3-2	-	TRBJ2-5	CASSQGGSTQYF	TGTGCCAGCAGCCAAGGAGGGTCAACCCAGTACTTC
-	TRBV6-5	TRBD1	TRBJ2-1	CASRPGTDNEQFF	TGTGCCAGCAGACCCGGGACAGACAATGAGCAGTTCTTC
-	TRBV12-3/TRBV12-4	TRBD1	TRBJ2-7	CASSPGTGEQQYF	TGTGCCAGCAGCCCCGGGACAGGGGAACAGCAGTACTTC
few	TRBV19	-	TRBJ2-3	CASSTTGLDTQYF	TGTGCCAGTAGTACCACTGGTTTGGATACGCAGTATTTT
once	TRBV6-4	-	TRBJ2-5	CASPRQGDEGGETQYF	TGTGCCAGTCCAAGACAGGGAGACGAGGGAGGAGAGACCCAGTACTTC
-	TRBV5-1	TRBD1	TRBJ1-4	CASSPTTGINEKLFF	TGCGCCAGCAGCCCAACGACAGGGATAAATGAAAAACTGTTTTTT
-	TRBV6-6	-	TRBJ1-1	CASSSDYKRAEAFF	TGTGCCAGCAGTTCCGACTACAAACGCGCTGAAGCTTTCTTT
-	TRBV12-3/TRBV12-4	-	TRBJ1-5	CASSFSHQPQHF	TGTGCCAGCAGTTTTTCCCATCAGCCCCAGCATTTT
-	TRBV2	-	TRBJ1-2	CASSGADGRNYGYTF	TGTGCCAGCAGCGGCGCAGACGGAAGGAACTATGGCTACACCTTC
-	TRBV24-1	-	TRBJ2-1	CATSARVSYNEQFF	TGTGCCACCAGTGCAAGGGTCTCCTACAATGAGCAGTTCTTC
-	TRBV28	-	TRBJ1-6	CASSLLLALNSPLHF	TGTGCCAGCAGTTTGTTATTGGCTCTAAATTCACCCCTCCACTTT
-	TRBV27	-	TRBJ1-6	CASSPTRQNSPLHF	TGTGCCAGCAGCCCGACCCGGCAGAATTCACCCCTCCACTTT
-	TRBV19	-	TRBJ1-2	CASSISWGNYGYTF	TGTGCCAGTAGTATATCATGGGGGAACTATGGCTACACCTTC
-	TRBV28	-	TRBJ2-2	CASLPGQLRGELFF	TGTGCCAGCCTACCGGGACAACTGCGAGGGGAGCTGTTTTTT
-	TRBV24-1	TRBD2	TRBJ2-2	CATMAGDHTGELFF	TGTGCCACCATGGCGGGAGACCACACCGGGGAGCTGTTTTTT
-	TRBV27	TRBD1	TRBJ2-5	CASSFETGGLETQYF	TGTGCCAGCAGTTTTGAGACAGGGGGTTTGGAGACCCAGTACTTC
-	TRBV4-1	-	TRBJ1-2	CASASLGTPYGYTF	TGCGCCAGCGCCTCACTGGGAACCCCCTATGGCTACACCTTC
once	TRBV28	TRBD1	TRBJ2-7	CASSPRDRAYEQYF	TGTGCCAGCAGTCCCCGGGACAGGGCTTACGAGCAGTACTTC
-	TRBV7-9	TRBD2	TRBJ2-1	CASSLPTSGAEQFF	TGTGCCAGCAGCTTACCCACTAGCGGGGCTGAGCAGTTCTTC
-	TRBV7-2	TRBD1	TRBJ2-7	CASSALTGGGSYEQYF	TGTGCCAGCAGCGCGTTGACAGGGGGCGGTTCCTACGAGCAGTACTTC
-	TRBV7-2	-	TRBJ2-1	CASSLLGQSWNEQFF	TGTGCCAGCAGCTTATTGGGCCAAAGTTGGAATGAGCAGTTCTTC
-	TRBV9	TRBD2	TRBJ2-6	CASSSRTSGTLPGANVLTF	TGTGCCAGCAGCTCAAGGACTAGCGGGACTCTCCCTGGGGCCAACGTCCTGACTTTC
-	TRBV19	TRBD1	TRBJ1-2	CASSPGGGSYGYTF	TGTGCCAGTAGCCCCGGAGGGGGCTCCTATGGCTACACCTTC
-	TRBV6-5	-	TRBJ1-3	CASRYSDRSGNTIYF	TGTGCCAGTCGCTATTCCGACAGGTCTGGAAACACCATATATTTT
once	TRBV3-1/TRBV3-2	-	TRBJ1-2	CASSPTSQGIGYTF	TGTGCCAGCAGTCCTACATCACAGGGTATAGGCTACACCTTC
-	TRBV14	TRBD1	TRBJ2-2	CASSKPGQVSGGELFF	TGTGCCAGCAGCAAACCGGGACAGGTCTCCGGCGGGGAGCTGTTTTTT
-	TRBV28	-	TRBJ2-1	CASSHRGASAYNEQFF	TGTGCCAGCAGCCACAGAGGGGCTAGCGCGTACAATGAGCAGTTCTTC
-	TRBV10-3	TRBD2	TRBJ2-1	CAISDPGTSSYNEQFF	TGTGCCATCAGTGATCCCGGGACTAGCTCCTACAATGAGCAGTTCTTC
-	TRBV27	TRBD1	TRBJ1-6	CASSLGDRVSSYNSPLHF	TGTGCCAGCAGTTTAGGGGACAGAGTTAGCTCCTATAATTCACCCCTCCACTTT
-	TRBV28	TRBD2	TRBJ2-1	CASSRNAGGPNEQFF	TGTGCCAGCAGCCGAAACGCGGGAGGGCCGAATGAGCAGTTCTTC
-	TRBV27	-	TRBJ1-2	CASSFAASYGYTF	TGTGCCAGCAGTTTTGCGGCTTCCTATGGCTACACCTTC
few	TRBV5-1	-	TRBJ1-6	CASSTDLGGDSPLHF	TGCGCCAGCAGCACGGATCTAGGGGGTGATTCACCCCTCCACTTT
-	TRBV19	-	TRBJ1-1	CASRRGMNTEAFF	TGTGCCAGTAGAAGGGGTATGAACACTGAAGCTTTCTTT
-	TRBV6-1	-	TRBJ2-5	CASSERDPKETQYF	TGTGCCAGCAGTGAACGGGACCCCAAAGAGACCCAGTACTTC